This T cell receptor beta chain was sequenced during a study of blood T cell repertoires in COVID-19. About the research overall: COVID-19 samples, acute and convalescent, were from the United States, Italy and Spain.

Everyone who took part was about 18 to 90 years old, and they came from about two dozen US areas. Grouping used clinical history reported by participants in a survey and questionnaire. Original handling: Amplification with reference gene primers provided the estimates of nucleated cell counts. This table comes from immunoSEQ multiplex PCR, and its TCRdb copy is limited to in-frame clones, with some not included. V and J calls and clone size are copied from that table; D and trimming were computed from the DNA. Of roughly 280,000 clones listed, 80% to 90% were seen once; the top ten hold over 2%. Germline V gene lookup returns CDR1 KGHSH and CDR2 LQKENI. The junction had 6 bases not matched to a gene; V was cut back by 3 bases and J by 6 bases. The CDR3 is 14 residues long.

This chain links TRBV18 with TRBJ2-7; 9 nucleotides match TRBD2. The receptor was derived from a woman between 18 and 30 years old who had recovered from COVID-19. Specimen: PBMCs or T cells enriched from blood (not recorded which). The CDR3 DNA is TGTGCCAGCTCACCGGGAGCGGGGGGTGGCGAGCAGTACTTC. It codes for CASSPGAGGGEQYF.